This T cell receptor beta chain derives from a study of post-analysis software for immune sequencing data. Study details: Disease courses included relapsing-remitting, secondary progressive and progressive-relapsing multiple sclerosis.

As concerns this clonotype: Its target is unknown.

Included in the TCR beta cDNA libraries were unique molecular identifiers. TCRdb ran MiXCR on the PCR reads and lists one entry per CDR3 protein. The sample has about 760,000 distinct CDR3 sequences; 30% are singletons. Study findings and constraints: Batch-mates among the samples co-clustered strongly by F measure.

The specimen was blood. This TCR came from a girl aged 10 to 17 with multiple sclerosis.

In DNA, the CDR3 is TGTGCCAGCAGCTTTCAGATATACAATGAGCAGTTCTTC. Translating gives CASSFQIYNEQFF. V gene TRBV7-9 combines with J gene TRBJ2-1; D gene ambiguous. The V end was cut by 3 bases, the J end by 4 bases, with 7 bases between. Germline V gene data show CDR1 as SEHNR and CDR2 as FQNEAQ (reference sequence). The CDR3 is made up of 13 amino acids.